The rows below give T cell receptor beta chains drawn from one sample of a study of PD-L1 blockade in urothelial cancer. Generated by immunoSEQ multiplex PCR, the TCRdb table keeps only in-frame clones and is missing some. The sample lists over 45,000 clones, 70% to 90% occurring once. The starting material was PBMCs, obtained around atezolizumab (anti-PD-L1) treatment. The receptors were gathered from a man in his fifties or sixties with urothelial cancer. Both conserved end residues are part of each CDR3. The order of the fields is clone size, J gene, D gene, V gene, CDR3 protein, CDR3 DNA. D genes are given only for firm matches. A row's size may be missing; if present it is once, few, many or a size class.

>.|TRBJ1-2|TRBD1|TRBV7-9
CASSFRGQQDGYTF
TGTGCCAGCAGTTTCAGGGGACAGCAGGATGGCTACACCTTC
>.|TRBJ1-1|.|TRBV7-2
CASSFGGGGTEAFF
TGTGCCAGCAGCTTCGGCGGTGGTGGTACTGAAGCTTTCTTT
>.|TRBJ1-2|.|TRBV4-3
CASSHAGQAGYTF
TGCGCCAGCAGCCACGCTGGACAAGCGGGCTACACCTTC
>.|TRBJ2-1|TRBD1|TRBV7-3
CASSSTGTGGYEQFF
TGTGCCAGCAGCTCAACCGGGACAGGGGGGTATGAGCAGTTCTTC
>.|TRBJ2-5|.|TRBV7-6
CASGGAPGVQETQYF
TGTGCCAGCGGGGGGGCCCCGGGGGTCCAAGAGACCCAGTACTTC
>.|TRBJ1-3|.|TRBV6-5
CASRTDGAGNTIYF
TGTGCCAGCAGAACCGATGGGGCGGGAAACACCATATATTTT
>once|TRBJ2-7|.|TRBV10-2
CASSEWRDSSYEQYF
TGCGCCAGCAGTGAGTGGAGGGACTCATCCTACGAGCAGTACTTC
>.|TRBJ1-1|TRBD1|TRBV11-3
CASSPRWTGDLLGAFF
TGTGCCAGCAGCCCGAGATGGACAGGTGATCTCCTTGGAGCTTTCTTT
>.|TRBJ2-5|.|TRBV9
CASSPQGFQETQYF
TGTGCCAGCAGCCCACAGGGATTCCAAGAGACCCAGTACTTC
>.|TRBJ1-1|.|TRBV19
CASSITGGAEAFF
TGTGCCAGTAGTATAACGGGGGGGGCTGAAGCTTTCTTT
>.|TRBJ1-3|TRBD1|TRBV30
CAWSLRDRSLGRGNTIYF
TGTGCCTGGAGCCTCCGGGACAGGTCCCTCGGTCGGGGAAACACCATATATTTT
>.|TRBJ2-7|TRBD2|TRBV28
CASGDYAYEQYF
TGTGCCAGCGGGGACTACGCCTACGAGCAGTACTTC
>.|TRBJ2-7|TRBD1|TRBV4-1
CASSRGQGAYEQYF
TGCGCCAGCAGCCGGGGACAGGGGGCCTACGAGCAGTACTTC
>.|TRBJ1-1|.|TRBV28
CASSHEAFF
TGTGCCAGCAGTCATGAAGCTTTCTTT
>.|TRBJ2-3|.|TRBV6-6
CASSYPRLDSVDTQYF
TGTGCCAGCAGTTACCCACGACTAGATTCTGTAGATACGCAGTATTTT
>.|TRBJ2-3|.|TRBV27
CASSRSGRTQYF
TGTGCCAGCAGCCGGTCTGGGAGAACGCAGTATTTT
>.|TRBJ1-2|.|TRBV28
CASAGTTASGYTF
TGTGCCAGTGCCGGGACAACGGCTAGCGGCTACACCTTC
>.|TRBJ2-1|TRBD1|TRBV5-1
CASSFIPGTGGTEQFF
TGCGCCAGCAGTTTCATCCCCGGGACAGGGGGGACTGAGCAGTTCTTC
>.|TRBJ1-3|TRBD1|TRBV18
CASPGQLPSGNTIYF
TGTGCCAGCCCGGGACAGCTCCCCTCTGGAAACACCATATATTTT
>.|TRBJ1-6|.|TRBV19
CASRGGDTYNSPLHF
TGTGCCAGTAGGGGAGGGGATACCTATAATTCACCCCTCCACTTT
>.|TRBJ2-7|.|TRBV4-1
CASSQSQDFYEQYF
TGCGCCAGCAGCCAAAGCCAGGACTTCTACGAGCAGTACTTC
>.|TRBJ2-2|TRBD2|TRBV11-2
CASSLRGAGGTGELFF
TGTGCCAGCAGCTTGCGGGGGGCTGGAGGCACCGGGGAGCTGTTTTTT
>.|TRBJ2-5|TRBD2|TRBV7-2
CASKLTSGGPQETQYF
TGTGCCAGCAAATTGACTAGCGGGGGCCCCCAAGAGACCCAGTACTTC
>.|TRBJ2-2|.|TRBV7-8
CASSLVSANTGELFF
TGTGCCAGCAGCTTAGTTTCAGCGAACACCGGGGAGCTGTTTTTT
>.|TRBJ2-3|TRBD2|TRBV4-2
CASSHRLAGGTDTQYF
TGTGCCAGCAGCCATCGACTAGCGGGGGGGACAGATACGCAGTATTTT
>.|TRBJ1-5|TRBD1|TRBV30
CAWSPLRAGGSQPQHF
TGTGCCTGGAGTCCCCTGCGGGCAGGGGGAAGCCAGCCCCAGCATTTT
>once|TRBJ2-7|TRBD1|TRBV7-9
CASSLAGTGVYEQYF
TGTGCCAGCAGCTTAGCGGGGACAGGGGTCTACGAGCAGTACTTC
>few|TRBJ2-6|.|TRBV18
CASSPETESGANVLTF
TGTGCCAGCTCACCGGAAACAGAGTCTGGGGCCAACGTCCTGACTTTC
>.|TRBJ2-7|TRBD1|TRBV6-5
CATTGTGVEQYF
TGTGCCACAACCGGGACAGGGGTTGAGCAGTACTTC
>.|TRBJ1-2|.|TRBV4-3
CASSQVRGGDSNYGYTF
TGCGCCAGCAGCCAAGTTCGCGGGGGCGATTCGAACTATGGCTACACCTTC
>.|TRBJ1-4|.|TRBV18
CASSPQGLTNEKLFF
TGTGCCAGCTCACCGCAGGGTTTAACTAATGAAAAACTGTTTTTT